This T cell receptor beta chain came from a study of T cell repertoires in cytomegalovirus infection. In the study overall: The authors used CMV epitopes that were HLA-C-restricted (recently identified) and HLA-B-restricted (well studied). Indicated by public TCR beta signatures were CMV infection and matching HLA type. General study results and limits: Adding up the frequency of public TCR beta families identified people who carried CMV plus the relevant HLA. The ex vivo response was dominated by HLA-C-restricted CMV-specific TCR beta clonotypes.

Turning to this clonotype: Its cognate antigen is unknown.

Germline CDR1 and CDR2: SNHLY and FYNNEI. The germline V and J ends were trimmed by 7 bases and 6 bases, with 13 bases remaining between them. The CDR3 is 13 amino acids. TCRdb independently ran MiXCR on the reads; one entry per CDR3 protein. The repertoire holds 400,000 to 600,000 distinct CDR3 sequences, with 40% to 50% as singletons. The sequencing here drew on cultured PBMCs, taken from culture after CMV antigen stimulation. The J gene is TRBJ1-5, the V gene TRBV2, with D maybe TRBD1 (5 bases). This TCR derives from a human donor in good health (CMV status not recorded). Some clones in this sample may be carry-over from other donors' samples. The CDR3 region has the DNA TGTGCCAGCAAGGGGCGGTTCACTCAGCCCCAGCATTTT. Protein: CASKGRFTQPQHF.